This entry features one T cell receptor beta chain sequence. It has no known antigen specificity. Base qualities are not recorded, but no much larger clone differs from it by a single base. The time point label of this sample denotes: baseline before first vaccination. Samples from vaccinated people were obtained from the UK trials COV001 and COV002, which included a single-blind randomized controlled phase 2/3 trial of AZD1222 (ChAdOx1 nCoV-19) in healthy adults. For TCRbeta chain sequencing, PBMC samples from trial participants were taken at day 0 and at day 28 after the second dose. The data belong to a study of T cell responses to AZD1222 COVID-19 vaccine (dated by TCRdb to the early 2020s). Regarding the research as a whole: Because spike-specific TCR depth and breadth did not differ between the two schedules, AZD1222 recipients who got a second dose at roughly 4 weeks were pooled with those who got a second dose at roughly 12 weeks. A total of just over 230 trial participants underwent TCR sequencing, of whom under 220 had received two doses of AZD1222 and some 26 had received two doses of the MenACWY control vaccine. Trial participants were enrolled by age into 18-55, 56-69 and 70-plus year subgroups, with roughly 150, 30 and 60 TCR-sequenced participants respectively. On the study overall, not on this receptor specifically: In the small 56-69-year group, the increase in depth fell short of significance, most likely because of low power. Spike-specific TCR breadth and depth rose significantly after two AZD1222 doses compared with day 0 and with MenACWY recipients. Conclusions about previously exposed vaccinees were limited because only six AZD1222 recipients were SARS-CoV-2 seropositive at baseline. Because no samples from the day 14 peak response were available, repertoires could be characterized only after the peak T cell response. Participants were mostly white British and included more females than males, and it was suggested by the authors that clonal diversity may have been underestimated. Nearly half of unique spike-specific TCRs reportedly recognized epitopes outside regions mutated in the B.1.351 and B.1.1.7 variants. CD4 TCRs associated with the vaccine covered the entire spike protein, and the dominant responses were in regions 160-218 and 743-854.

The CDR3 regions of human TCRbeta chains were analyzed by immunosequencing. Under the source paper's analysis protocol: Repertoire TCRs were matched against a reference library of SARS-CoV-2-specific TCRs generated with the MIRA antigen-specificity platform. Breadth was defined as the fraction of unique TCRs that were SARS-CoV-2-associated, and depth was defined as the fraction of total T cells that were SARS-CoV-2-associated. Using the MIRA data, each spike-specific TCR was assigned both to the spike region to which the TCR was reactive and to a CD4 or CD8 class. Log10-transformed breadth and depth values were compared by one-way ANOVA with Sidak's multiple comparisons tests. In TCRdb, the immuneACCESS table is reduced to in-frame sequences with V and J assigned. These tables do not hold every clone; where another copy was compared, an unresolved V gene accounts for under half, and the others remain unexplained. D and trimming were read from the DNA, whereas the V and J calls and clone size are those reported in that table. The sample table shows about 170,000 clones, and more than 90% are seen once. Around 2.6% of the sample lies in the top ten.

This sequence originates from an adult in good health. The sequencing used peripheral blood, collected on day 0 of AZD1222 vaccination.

The nucleotides are TGTGCCAGCAGCCACGCCGGGAGCACAGATACGCAGTATTTT. The translation is CASSHAGSTDTQYF. Recombination connected TRBV7-9 to TRBJ2-3; there is no confident call for the D gene. CDR1 is given as SEHNR and CDR2 as FQNEAQ, both from the germline V gene (reference sequence). Between the V and J ends, shortened by 5 bases and 0 bases respectively, the junction contains 9 bases. Its CDR3 holds 14 amino acids, cysteine through phenylalanine. Kept here is only the CDR3 DNA, which spans 42 bases and is read in frame from base 1.